What follows are 8 T cell receptor beta chains derived from one specimen sequenced in a study of blood T cell repertoires in COVID-19. Sequenced by immunoSEQ multiplex PCR; TCRdb stores in-frame clones only, minus some. In the table there are 250,000 to 350,000 clones, roughly four fifths of which are singletons. Sequencing was performed on peripheral blood. All receptors come from a person between 65 and 79 years old with COVID-19, enrolled during active disease.

This clone was picked up a small number of times. V usage is TRBV10-3 and J usage is TRBJ2-1; no definite D call. The CDR3 is 16 amino acids. V gave up 0 bases and J gave up 0 bases, with 9 bases separating them. Germline V lookup: CDR1 ENHRY, CDR2 SYGVKD. CDR3 sequence: CAISESVLSSYNEQFF. The CDR3 coding sequence is TGTGCCATCAGTGAGTCTGTTCTGAGCTCCTACAATGAGCAGTTCTTC.

The chain recombines TRBV6-6 with TRBJ2-5; 10 nucleotides align to TRBD1. The CDR3 has 13 residues. CDR1 is MNHNY, CDR2 SVGAGI, per germline (reference sequence). V lost 6 bases and J lost 2; bases outside the gene matches: 0. In DNA form, the CDR3 reads TGTGCCAGCAGGGGACAGGGGCAAGAGACCCAGTACTTC. It translates to CASRGQGQETQYF.

This rearrangement joins TRBV7-9 to TRBJ2-2, with D possibly being TRBD1 (6 bases). The CDR3 totals 15 residues. Per the germline V gene, CDR1 is SEHNR and CDR2 is FQNEAQ (reference sequence). The V end lost 2 bases, the J end lost 6 bases, and 13 bases lay between the germline ends. The CDR3 loop is CASSLNWDTAGELFF. CDR3 DNA: TGTGCCAGCAGCTTAAATTGGGACACGGCCGGGGAGCTGTTTTTT. The whole variable domain, filled in from reference TRBV7-9 and TRBJ2-2, reads DTGVSQNPRHKITKRGQNVTFRCDPISEHNRLYWYRQTLGQGPEFLTYFQNEAQLEKSRLLSDRFSAERPKGSFSTLEIQRTEQGDSAMYLCASSLNWDTAGELFFGEGSRLTVL.

V gene TRBV7-2 combines with J gene TRBJ2-2, with D maybe TRBD1 (5 bases). Trimming left V 1 base short and J 5 bases short, with 17 bases between. Germline CDR1 SGHTA, CDR2 FQGNSA. The CDR3 has 17 residues. CDR3 coding DNA: TGTGCCAGCAGCTTAGTAGGGTTAGGGGCAAAAACCGGGGAGCTGTTTTTT. It translates to CASSLVGLGAKTGELFF.

V is TRBV5-1 and J is TRBJ2-7; 7 positions agree with TRBD1. This CDR3 is built from 15 residues. Trimming took 4 bases from V and 4 from J; bases not matched to a gene: 11. Germline V lookup: CDR1 SGHRS, CDR2 YFSETQ. CDR3 in DNA: TGCGCCAGCAGCGAAAGGACGGACAGGAGTTACGAGCAGTACTTC. Its protein product is CASSERTDRSYEQYF.

The V and J genes are TRBV5-1 and TRBJ1-1, with 9 bases fitting TRBD1. Trimming cost V 7 bases and J 11 bases; bases outside gene matches: 9. The CDR3 is 12 residues long. CDR1 SGHRS and CDR2 YFSETQ come from the germline V gene. CDR3 sequence (DNA): TGCGCCAGCGCACAAACAGGGGGCTACGCTTTCTTT. Amino acids: CASAQTGGYAFF.

This chain connects TRBV6-5 to TRBJ2-3; no firm D call. The CDR3 is 14 amino acids. Germline values: CDR1 MNHEY, CDR2 SVGAGI. V lost 8 bases and J lost 1, with 13 bases in between. This CDR3 reads CASRPSEGTDTQYF. As DNA, the CDR3 is TGTGCCAGCCGGCCCAGCGAGGGCACAGATACGCAGTATTTT.

This chain links TRBV9 with TRBJ1-2, with D possibly TRBD1 on 5 matching bases. The germline V and J ends were trimmed by 7 bases and 0 bases, with 16 bases remaining between them. The CDR3 totals 15 residues. CDR1 is SGDLS, CDR2 YYNGEE, per germline. DNA of the CDR3: TGTGCCAGCGGTTCGAGTCCCAGGGCTAACTATGGCTACACCTTC. Translation: CASGSSPRANYGYTF.